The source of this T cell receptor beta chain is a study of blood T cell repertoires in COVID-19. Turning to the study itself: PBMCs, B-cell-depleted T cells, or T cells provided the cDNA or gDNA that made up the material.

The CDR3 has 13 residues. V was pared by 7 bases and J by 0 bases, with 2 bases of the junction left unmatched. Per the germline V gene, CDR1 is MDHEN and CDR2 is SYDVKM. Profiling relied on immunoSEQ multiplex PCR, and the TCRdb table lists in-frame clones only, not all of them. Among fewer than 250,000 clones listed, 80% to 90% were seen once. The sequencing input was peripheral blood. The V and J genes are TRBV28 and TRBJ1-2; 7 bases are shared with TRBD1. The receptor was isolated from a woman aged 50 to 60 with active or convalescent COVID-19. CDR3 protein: CASIGQANYGYTF. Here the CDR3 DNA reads TGTGCCAGCATCGGACAGGCTAACTATGGCTACACCTTC.